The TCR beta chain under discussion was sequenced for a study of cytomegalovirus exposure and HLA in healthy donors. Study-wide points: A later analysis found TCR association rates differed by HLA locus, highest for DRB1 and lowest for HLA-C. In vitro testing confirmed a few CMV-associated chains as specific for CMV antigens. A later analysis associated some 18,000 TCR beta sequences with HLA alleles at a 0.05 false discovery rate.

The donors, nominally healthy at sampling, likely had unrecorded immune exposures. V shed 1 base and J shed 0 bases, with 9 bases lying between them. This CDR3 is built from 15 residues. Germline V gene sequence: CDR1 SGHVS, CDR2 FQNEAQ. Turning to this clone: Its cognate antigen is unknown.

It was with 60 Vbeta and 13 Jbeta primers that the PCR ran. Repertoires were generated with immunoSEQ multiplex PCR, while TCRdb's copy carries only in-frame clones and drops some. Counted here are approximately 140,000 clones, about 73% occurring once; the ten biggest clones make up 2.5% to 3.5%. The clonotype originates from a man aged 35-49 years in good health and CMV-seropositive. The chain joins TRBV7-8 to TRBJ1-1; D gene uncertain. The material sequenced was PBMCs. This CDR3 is CASSLVESLNTEAFF. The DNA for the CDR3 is TGTGCCAGCAGCTTAGTGGAGAGTCTGAACACTGAAGCTTTCTTT. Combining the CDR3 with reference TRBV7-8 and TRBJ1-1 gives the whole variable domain GAGVSQSPRYKVAKRGQDVALRCDPISGHVSLFWYQQALGQGPEFLTYFQNEAQLDKSGLPSDRFFAERPEGSVSTLKIQRTQQEDSAVYLCASSLVESLNTEAFFGQGTRLTVV.